This TCR beta chain emerged from a study of siplizumab effects on memory and regulatory T cells. General study points: Alloreactive clones mapping to unstimulated subsets formed only a minor fraction. It was not possible to assign a naive or memory phenotype to roughly 80-95% of proliferating CD4+ or CD8+ clones. Apparently key alloresponse contributors, naive T cells also seemed more diverse than memory cells.

Per the germline V gene, CDR1 is SGHNT and CDR2 is YYREEE (reference sequence). The CDR3 runs to 15 residues. V lost 4 bases to trimming and J lost 0 bases; unmatched junction nucleotides: 5. Points on this clone: Its antigen remains unknown.

Per individual sample, 85,000 to 100,000 TCR templates were assayed. Sequencing used immunoSEQ multiplex PCR; TCRdb keeps in-frame clones, though not all of them. The sample shows over 100,000 clones, roughly 95% of them seen only once. This clonotype was sampled from a human donor in good health. The chain combines TRBV5-4 with TRBJ1-1; 8 bases line up with TRBD1. The sample taken for sequencing was non-Treg CD4+ T cells sorted from blood. The CDR3 nucleotides read TGTGCCAGCAGCGGGCGACAGGGGATGAACACTGAAGCTTTCTTT. It encodes CASSGRQGMNTEAFF.